This T cell receptor (beta chain) was profiled in a study of blood T cells in healthy people across ages. With a J-beta primer mix and a sample-barcoded 5' primer, a second PCR ran about 6 to 11 cycles. MiXCR was run by TCRdb on the 5' RACE reads, yielding one entry per CDR3 protein. The sample holds around 790,000 distinct CDR3 sequences, more than 40% seen once. In the case of this clonotype: Its antigen remains unknown.

Study results and caveats: Diversity was estimated from one million T cells, and these estimates were considered underestimates. Age showed a roughly linear inverse relationship with TCR beta diversity per million T cells.

The authors extracted at least 5 micrograms of total RNA per sample. The sequenced sample was blood. This clonotype was sampled from a man aged 55 to 70 in good health.

CDR3 DNA: TGTGCCAGCAGCTTAGGGGGTCGGCGATCCGCTGAAGCTTTCTTT. This gives the protein CASSLGGRRSAEAFF. V and J are TRBV7-2 and TRBJ1-1; D unresolved. CDR1 and CDR2 (germline): SGHTA, FQGNSA. Trimming pared 1 base from V and 6 bases from J, leaving 15 bases between. This CDR3 is 15 amino acids long.